One T cell receptor beta chain is described in this entry. In the original workflow: Reference gene primers were amplified, and this amplification served to estimate nucleated cell counts. Clones were read by immunoSEQ multiplex PCR, and TCRdb kept only the in-frame ones, dropping some. For V, J and clone size, that table is used; D and trimming come from the DNA. Among approximately 100,000 clones, roughly 85% were seen once, and the ten largest hold less than 3.5%. Assignments of participants to cohorts depended upon their own reported clinical history. The data are from a study of blood T cell repertoires in COVID-19. The CDR3 is 18 amino acids. The V end lost 1 base, the J end lost 4 bases, and 20 bases lay between the germline ends. CDR1 is LNHNV and CDR2 is YYDKDF in the germline V gene (reference sequence).

The source material was PBMCs or T cells enriched from blood (not recorded which). The clonotype was recovered from a woman between 45 and 65 years old who had recovered from COVID-19. This chain links TRBV15 with TRBJ2-1, with a tentative D call TRBD2 (6 bases). DNA of the CDR3: TGTGCCACCAGCAGAGTATCGACAGCGCGGAGGGTATACAATGAGCAGTTCTTC. Residues: CATSRVSTARRVYNEQFF.